This TCR beta chain comes out of a study of blood T cell repertoires in COVID-19. Study as a whole: Researchers got acute and convalescent COVID-19 samples from the United States, Italy and Spain. The cDNA or gDNA used as material had been derived from T cells, B-cell-depleted T cells, or PBMCs.

There are 19 residues in the CDR3. The germline V gene has CDR1 SNHLY and CDR2 FYNNEI. The junction had 18 bases not matched to a gene; V was cut back by 6 bases and J by 7 bases. Seattle patients were enrolled while actively infected and followed longitudinally. In the authors' methods: Reference gene primers were amplified, and this amplification served to estimate nucleated cell counts. Only in-frame clones appear in the TCRdb table, and some are missing; sequencing was by immunoSEQ multiplex PCR. D and trimming were read from the DNA, whereas the V and J calls and clone size are those reported in that table. This repertoire shows roughly 400,000 clones, more than 70% found once; its top ten account for 2.3%.

The sample comprised peripheral blood. The receptor was isolated from an older woman with COVID-19, enrolled during active disease. The rearrangement links TRBV2 to TRBJ2-5; TRBD2 matches 15 bases. The chain's CDR3 is CASREVGTSGGSSGGTQYF. The CDR3, as DNA: TGTGCCAGCAGGGAGGTTGGGACTAGCGGGGGGTCTAGTGGCGGGACCCAGTACTTC.